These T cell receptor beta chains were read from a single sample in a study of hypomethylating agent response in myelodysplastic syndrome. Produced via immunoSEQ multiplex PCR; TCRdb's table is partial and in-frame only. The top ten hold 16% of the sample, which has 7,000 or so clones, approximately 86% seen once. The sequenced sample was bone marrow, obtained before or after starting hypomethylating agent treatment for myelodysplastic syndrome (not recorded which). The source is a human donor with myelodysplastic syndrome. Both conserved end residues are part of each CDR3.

CASSMSIRGPSYEQYF | TRBV19
CASRDYLRQYF | TRBV2
CASSGGTGVSGELFF | TRBV2
CASSLGSRSSGNTIYF | TRBV7-8
CASKKGQGGNTIYF | TRBV19
CAWRWNTGELFF | TRBV30
CSGTTGSGEQFF | TRBV29-1
CASSQDMMGGQPQHF | TRBV4-1
CASSYSAGSDEQYF | TRBV6-5
CASSLGGVFRTDTQYF | TRBV7-2
CASSLSGRPTQETQYF | TRBV27
CASSTGDMTNYGYTF | TRBV5-1
CASSMGRVNTGELFF | TRBV19
CAWGSWGTNEKLFF | TRBV30
CASSQDWGVLSSNYGYTF | TRBV4-1
CASSAGTANTGELFF | TRBV18
CASSSRGGGVEKLFF | TRBV5-6
CASSLGGDSSYNEQFF | TRBV5-4
CASSQAEGAGGYTF | TRBV4-1
CASSLSRGTEAFF | TRBV27
CASKRGQGLDSPLHF | TRBV2
CASSLRQNTGELFF | TRBV7-2
CASSLIPDEDSPLHF | TRBV5-5
CASRPPDTTGPIIYF | TRBV6-6
CASSPEFTGNTIYF | TRBV10-1
CASSLVTGDYGYTF | TRBV5-5
CASSSLQGTHYEQYF | TRBV5-1
CASSSGTGAYEQYF | TRBV5-6